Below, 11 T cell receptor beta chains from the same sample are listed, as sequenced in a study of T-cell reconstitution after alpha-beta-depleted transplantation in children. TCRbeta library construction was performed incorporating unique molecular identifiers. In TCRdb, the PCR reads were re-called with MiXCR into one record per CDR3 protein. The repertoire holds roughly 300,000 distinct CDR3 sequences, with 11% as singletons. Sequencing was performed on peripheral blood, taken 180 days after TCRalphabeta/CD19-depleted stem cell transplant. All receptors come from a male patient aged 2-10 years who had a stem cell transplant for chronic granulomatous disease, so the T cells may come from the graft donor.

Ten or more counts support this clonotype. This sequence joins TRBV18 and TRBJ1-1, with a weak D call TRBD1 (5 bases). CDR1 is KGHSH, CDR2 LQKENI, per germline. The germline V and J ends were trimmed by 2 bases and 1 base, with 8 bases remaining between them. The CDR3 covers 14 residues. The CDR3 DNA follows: TGTGCCAGCTCACCAGTAGGACAGAACACTGAAGCTTTCTTT. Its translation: CASSPVGQNTEAFF.

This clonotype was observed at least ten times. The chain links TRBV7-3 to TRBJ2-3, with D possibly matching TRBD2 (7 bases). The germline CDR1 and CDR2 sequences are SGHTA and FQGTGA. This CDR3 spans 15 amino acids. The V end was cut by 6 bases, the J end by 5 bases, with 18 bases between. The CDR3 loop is CASSFQGGAIDTQYF. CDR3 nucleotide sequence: TGTGCCAGCAGTTTTCAAGGGGGGGCAATAGATACGCAGTATTTT.

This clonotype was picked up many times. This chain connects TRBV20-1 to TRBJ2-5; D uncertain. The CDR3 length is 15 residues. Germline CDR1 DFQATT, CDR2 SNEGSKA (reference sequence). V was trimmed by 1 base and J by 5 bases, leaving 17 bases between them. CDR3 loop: CSARGNGDRWETQYF. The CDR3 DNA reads TGCAGTGCTAGAGGAAACGGAGACCGGTGGGAGACCCAGTACTTC.

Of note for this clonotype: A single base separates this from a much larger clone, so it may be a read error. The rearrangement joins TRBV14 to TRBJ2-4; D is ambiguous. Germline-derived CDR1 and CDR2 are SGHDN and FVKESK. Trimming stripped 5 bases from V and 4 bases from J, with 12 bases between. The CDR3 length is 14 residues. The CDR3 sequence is CASSKIDRKNIQYF. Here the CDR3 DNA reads TGTGCCAGCAGCAAAATCGACCGTAAAAACATTCAGTACTTC. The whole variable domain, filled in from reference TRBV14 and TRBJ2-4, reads EAGVTQFPSHSVIEKGQTVTLRCDPISGHDNLYWYRRVMGKEIKFLLHFVKESKQDESGMPNNRFLAERTGGTYSTLKVQPAELEDSGVYFCASSKIDRKNIQYFGAGTRLSVL.

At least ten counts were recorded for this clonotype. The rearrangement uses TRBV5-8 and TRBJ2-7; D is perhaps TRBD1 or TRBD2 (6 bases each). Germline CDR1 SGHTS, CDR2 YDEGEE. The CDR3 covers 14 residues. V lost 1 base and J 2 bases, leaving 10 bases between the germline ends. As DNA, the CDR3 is TGTGCCAGCAGCTTGTTGGGGGGCCCCTACGAGCAGTACTTC. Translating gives CASSLLGGPYEQYF.

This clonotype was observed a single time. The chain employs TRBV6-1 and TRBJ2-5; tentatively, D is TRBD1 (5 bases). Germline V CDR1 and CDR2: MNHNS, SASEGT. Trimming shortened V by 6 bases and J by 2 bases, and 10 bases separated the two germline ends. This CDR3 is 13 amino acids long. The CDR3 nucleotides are TGTGCCAGCAGAGAACAGGTTCAAGAGACCCAGTACTTC. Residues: CASREQVQETQYF.

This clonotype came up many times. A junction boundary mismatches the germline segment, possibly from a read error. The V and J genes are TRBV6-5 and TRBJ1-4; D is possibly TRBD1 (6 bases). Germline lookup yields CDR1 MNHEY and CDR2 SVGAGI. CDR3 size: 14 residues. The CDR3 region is CASSDSQGNEKLFF. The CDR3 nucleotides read TGTGCCAGCAGTGACTCACAGGGAAATGAAAAACTGTTTTTT.

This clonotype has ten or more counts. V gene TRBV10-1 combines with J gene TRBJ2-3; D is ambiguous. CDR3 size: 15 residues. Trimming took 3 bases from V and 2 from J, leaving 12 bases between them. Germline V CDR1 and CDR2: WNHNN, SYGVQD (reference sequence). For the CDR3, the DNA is TGCGCCAGCAGTGACGCCCGAACTATCACAGATACGCAGTATTTT. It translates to CASSDARTITDTQYF.

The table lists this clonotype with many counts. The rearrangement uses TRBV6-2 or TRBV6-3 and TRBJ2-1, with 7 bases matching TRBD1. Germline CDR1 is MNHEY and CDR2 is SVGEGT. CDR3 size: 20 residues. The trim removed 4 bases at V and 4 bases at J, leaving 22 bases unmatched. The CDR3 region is CASSWDSLITSQPDYNEQFF. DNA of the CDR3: TGTGCCAGCAGTTGGGACAGCCTGATTACAAGCCAGCCTGATTACAATGAGCAGTTCTTC.

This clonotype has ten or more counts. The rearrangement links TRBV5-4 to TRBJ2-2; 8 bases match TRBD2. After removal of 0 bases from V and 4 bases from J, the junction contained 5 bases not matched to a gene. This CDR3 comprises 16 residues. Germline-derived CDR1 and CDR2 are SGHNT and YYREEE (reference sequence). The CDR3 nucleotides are TGTGCCAGCAGCTTGGCGGTGACTAGCGCCACCGGGGAGCTGTTTTTT. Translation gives CASSLAVTSATGELFF.

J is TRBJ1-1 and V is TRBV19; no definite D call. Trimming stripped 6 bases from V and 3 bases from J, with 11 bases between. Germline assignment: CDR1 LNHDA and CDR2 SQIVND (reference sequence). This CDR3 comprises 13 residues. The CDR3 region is CASRVAGYTEAFF. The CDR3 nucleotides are TGTGCCAGTAGGGTCGCGGGTTACACTGAAGCTTTCTTT.